This TCR beta chain was captured in a study of T cell repertoires in cytomegalovirus infection (dated by TCRdb to between 2017 and 2020). Study-level background: Recently identified HLA-C-restricted CMV epitopes, whose presentation resists viral immunomodulation, were targeted by peptide stimulations together with well-studied HLA-B-restricted epitopes. Donor HLA type was relevant to the analysis, because carriage of CMV infection together with the matching HLA type was indicated by public TCR beta signatures.

CDR1 is given as LNHDA and CDR2 as SQIVND, both from the germline V gene (reference sequence). Deletion took 5 bases off V and 5 bases off J, with a span of 13 bases between the germline ends. CDR3 length: 14 amino acids, cysteine to phenylalanine. Of all the DNA, just the CDR3 is kept, 42 bases in frame from base 1. The sample's treatment or condition label, decoded: in vitro stimulation with specific CMV peptide epitopes to enrich CMV-specific T cells. The sample was run on an Illumina HiSeq 1500. TCRdb's own reprocessing of the public reads used fastp at Q25 and MiXCR and kept productive beta chains. All rows with the same CDR3 protein become a single entry with the most common DNA and genes. This sample gives approximately 500,000 distinct CDR3 sequences in total; roughly a third of them show up just once. 17% of the sample is in the top ten clones. This clonotype has more than one count but fewer than ten. The clone's antigen remains unknown. One base away there is no much larger clone; base qualities are not given.

Results the study describes overall, beyond this receptor: In both this cohort and an independent roughly 400-donor cohort, the cumulative frequency of public TCR beta family members distinguished carriers of CMV infection plus the relevant HLA type. The ex vivo response was dominated by HLA-C-restricted CMV-specific TCR beta clonotypes, and the single most frequent clonotype in two of eight donors was supplied by these HLA-C-restricted clonotypes.

This receptor was identified in a human donor in good health (CMV status not recorded). Some clones in this sample may be carry-over from other donors' samples. The receptor chain draws on TRBV19 and TRBJ2-1; no D gene is confidently identified. This specimen was cultured PBMCs, taken from culture after CMV antigen stimulation. CDR3 reads: CASSFELGNNEQFF. The sequenced DNA is TGTGCCAGTAGTTTTGAACTGGGAAACAATGAGCAGTTCTTC.